A single sample is the source of the 23 T cell receptor beta chains below, sequenced in a study of blood T cell repertoires in COVID-19. Assay used: immunoSEQ multiplex PCR; TCRdb lists only in-frame clones, some missing. Of just over 150,000 clones listed, more than 85% are singletons. Sequencing was performed on peripheral blood. The origin of the receptors is a woman between 65 and 79 years old with acute or convalescent COVID-19.

This clone occurred once. The rearrangement links TRBV7-9 to TRBJ1-3; TRBD1 is a possible D gene (5 bases). Germline V gene sequence: CDR1 SEHNR, CDR2 FQNEAQ (reference sequence). Trimming left V 2 bases short and J 0 bases short, with 8 bases between. The CDR3 length is 15 residues. The CDR3 region has the DNA TGTGCCAGCAGCTTAACCGGGGGCTCTGGAAACACCATATATTTT. This codes for CASSLTGGSGNTIYF. Filled out from reference TRBV7-9 and TRBJ1-3, the complete variable domain reads DTGVSQNPRHKITKRGQNVTFRCDPISEHNRLYWYRQTLGQGPEFLTYFQNEAQLEKSRLLSDRFSAERPKGSFSTLEIQRTEQGDSAMYLCASSLTGGSGNTIYFGEGSWLTVV.

This clone was seen a handful of times. V and J are TRBV6-1 and TRBJ1-2; the D is unclear. V lost 4 bases and J 0 bases, leaving 15 bases between the germline ends. Per germline, CDR1 MNHNS and CDR2 SASEGT. The CDR3 runs to 16 residues. CDR3 sequence: CASSVPLGLANYGYTF. The CDR3 region has the DNA TGTGCCAGCAGTGTCCCGCTAGGACTTGCTAACTATGGCTACACCTTC.

This clone was counted a few times. The gene calls are TRBV12-5 and TRBJ1-1; D is unclear. Trimming cost V 0 bases and J 1 base, with 12 bases left between them. The CDR3 consists of 16 residues. Germline CDR1 LGHNT, CDR2 FRNRAP. The CDR3 spells CASGLVSVRTNTEAFF. The CDR3 DNA reads TGTGCTAGTGGTTTGGTAAGCGTCAGAACGAACACTGAAGCTTTCTTT.

This clone was counted only a few times. The V call is TRBV30, the J call TRBJ1-1; D gene unclear. CDR1 and CDR2 (germline): GTSNPN, SVGIG (reference sequence). The CDR3 is 13 residues long. V lost 1 base and J 1 base, leaving 7 bases between the germline ends. In nucleotides, the CDR3 is TGTGCCTGGAGTGCCCAGGAGAACACTGAAGCTTTCTTT. Its protein product is CAWSAQENTEAFF.

This clone is a singleton in its sample. The chain couples TRBV9 to TRBJ2-2; D is unclear. The V end lost 0 bases, the J end lost 0 bases, and 9 bases lay between the germline ends. Per germline, CDR1 SGDLS and CDR2 YYNGEE. The length of the CDR3 is 16 residues. CDR3 residues: CASSVAGGANTGELFF. As DNA, the CDR3 is TGTGCCAGCAGCGTAGCTGGCGGAGCGAACACCGGGGAGCTGTTTTTT.

The chain recombines TRBV12-5 with TRBJ1-6, with D uncertain. CDR3 length equals 14 residues. Trimming shortened V by 6 bases and J by 3 bases, and 9 bases separated the two germline ends. Germline CDR1 reads LGHNT; CDR2 reads FRNRAP. The CDR3 DNA is TGTGCTAGTGGGCGGTTGGACTATAATTCACCCCTCCACTTT. Translation: CASGRLDYNSPLHF.

The V and J genes are TRBV28 and TRBJ2-1, with 9 bases aligning to TRBD1. J gave up 10 bases and V 6 bases, and 13 bases lay outside the gene matches. The germline CDR1 and CDR2 sequences are MDHEN and SYDVKM. This CDR3 has 15 amino acids. Here the CDR3 DNA reads TGTGCCAGCAGACGAGGGGGGACAGGGTTTGACGAGCAGTTCTTC. Encoded protein: CASRRGGTGFDEQFF.

CDR3 nucleotides: TGTGCCTCCCCGGGGGTGAGTGACTATGGCTACACCTTC. This sequence encodes CASPGVSDYGYTF. The V call is TRBV30, the J call TRBJ1-2, with D perhaps TRBD1 (5 bases). The V gene's germline CDR1 is GTSNPN and CDR2 SVGIG (reference sequence). V dropped 7 bases and J dropped 3 bases, with 15 bases sitting between them. The CDR3 totals 13 residues.

The gene calls are TRBV7-8 and TRBJ1-2; D may be TRBD1 (5 bases). The CDR3 length is 14 residues. The germline V and J ends were trimmed by 2 bases and 8 bases, with 15 bases remaining between them. CDR1 SGHVS and CDR2 FQNEAQ come from the germline V gene. CDR3 nucleotides: TGTGCCAGCAGCTTACGCTCGCAGGGTGGCGGCTACACCTTC. Translation gives CASSLRSQGGGYTF.

This clone was detected only once. The V and J genes are TRBV6-5 and TRBJ1-1; no clear D gene. The CDR3 length is 14 residues. The V end was cut by 3 bases, the J end by 6 bases, with 14 bases between. Germline V gene lookup returns CDR1 MNHEY and CDR2 SVGAGI. Here the CDR3 reads CASSYKLSPPEAFF. The CDR3 region has the DNA TGTGCCAGCAGTTATAAGCTCTCCCCCCCTGAAGCTTTCTTT.

This clone has only a few counts. The rearrangement uses TRBV3-1 (or the pseudogene TRBV3-2) and TRBJ1-3; D might be TRBD1 (5 bases). Germline V CDR1 and CDR2: LGHDT, YNNKEL (reference sequence). CDR3 length: 15 amino acids. Between the trimmed V and J ends, which lost 4 bases and 2 bases, there was a span of 12 bases. For the CDR3, the DNA is TGTGCCAGCAGCCGGGAGGGAGGGGCTGGAAACACCATATATTTT. Its protein is CASSREGGAGNTIYF.

The chain links TRBV4-1 to TRBJ1-2; D is undetermined. Germline V lookup: CDR1 MGHRA, CDR2 YSYEKL. V was cut by 0 bases and J by 4 bases, with 15 bases left in between. This CDR3 has 16 amino acids. The DNA for the CDR3 is TGCGCCAGCAGCCAAGATAGCGGCCAAGGGCCCTATGGCTACACCTTC. Translation: CASSQDSGQGPYGYTF.

V usage is TRBV3-1 (or the pseudogene TRBV3-2) and J usage is TRBJ1-6; the D gene is possibly TRBD1 (6 bases). Germline V gene lookup returns CDR1 LGHDT and CDR2 YNNKEL (reference sequence). The CDR3 has 13 residues. V gave up 3 bases and J gave up 15 bases, with 15 bases separating them. CDR3 loop: CASSHLQGIGLHF. CDR3 in DNA: TGTGCCAGCAGCCATCTACAGGGAATTGGCCTCCACTTT.

The genes are TRBV7-6 and TRBJ1-3, with 8 bases aligning to TRBD1. CDR1 SGHVS and CDR2 FNYEAQ come from the germline V gene. The V and J ends lost 4 bases and 7 bases, in that order; junction bases with no gene match: 6. CDR3 length equals 14 residues. CDR3 protein: CASSSRTGFNTIYF. For the CDR3, the DNA is TGTGCCAGCAGCTCTCGGACAGGGTTCAACACCATATATTTT.

This chain links TRBV7-3 with TRBJ2-7; 10 bases line up with TRBD1. The CDR3 is 16 amino acids. Losses at the gene ends were 5 bases for V and 0 bases for J; bases not matched to a gene: 7. Germline lookup yields CDR1 SGHTA and CDR2 FQGTGA. CDR3 region: CASSPHGDRGSYEQYF. DNA of the CDR3: TGTGCCAGCAGCCCGCATGGGGACAGGGGCTCCTACGAGCAGTACTTC.

The J gene is TRBJ2-2, the V gene TRBV7-9, with D possibly matching TRBD2 (5 bases). There are 14 residues in the CDR3. Trimming stripped 1 base from V and 3 bases from J, with 6 bases between. CDR1 and CDR2 (germline): SEHNR, FQNEAQ (reference sequence). In nucleotides, the CDR3 is TGTGCCAGCAGCTTAGGAGGGCACACCGGGGAGCTGTTTTTT. Translation gives CASSLGGHTGELFF.

The chain uses TRBV6-5 and TRBJ1-6; D is uncertain. The germline CDR1 and CDR2 sequences are MNHEY and SVGAGI. V was cut by 2 bases and J by 10 bases, with 6 bases left in between. This CDR3 has 12 amino acids. CDR3 loop: CASSYGGSPLHF. CDR3 in DNA: TGTGCCAGCAGTTACGGAGGCTCACCCCTCCACTTT.

The V and J genes are TRBV27 and TRBJ1-1; tentatively, D is TRBD1 (6 bases). Germline CDR1 MNHEY, CDR2 SMNVEV (reference sequence). The CDR3 is 14 residues long. V lost 3 bases to trimming and J lost 1 base, with 9 bases between them. The CDR3 DNA reads TGTGCCAGCAGTTTTCGAGGGGGGAACACTGAAGCTTTCTTT. It yields the protein CASSFRGGNTEAFF.

This clone occurred once. This rearrangement joins TRBV10-3 to TRBJ2-7, with a tentative D call TRBD1 (6 bases). CDR3 length: 13 residues. Trimming stripped 3 bases from V and 11 bases from J, with 17 bases between. The germline CDR1 and CDR2 sequences are ENHRY and SYGVKD. In DNA, the CDR3 is TGTGCCATCAGTGAACCCCCGCAGGGGCTGGAGTACTTC. This sequence encodes CAISEPPQGLEYF.

This chain connects TRBV28 to TRBJ1-2, with 7 bases matching TRBD1. The CDR3 totals 14 residues. The V gene end was trimmed by 3 bases and the J gene end by 4 bases; junction bases not matched to a gene: 5. Germline V gene data show CDR1 as MDHEN and CDR2 as SYDVKM. CDR3 coding DNA: TGTGCCAGCAGTTTGGTACAGGGGAGCTATGGCTACACCTTC. This translates into CASSLVQGSYGYTF.

This clone showed up just once. The chain recombines TRBV6-1 with TRBJ2-2; D remains ambiguous. Per germline, CDR1 MNHNS and CDR2 SASEGT. Trimming left V 0 bases short and J 5 bases short, with 19 bases between. The CDR3 extends over 18 amino acids. This CDR3 is CASSEATNTFLGTGELFF. In DNA form, the CDR3 reads TGTGCCAGCAGTGAAGCTACAAACACTTTCCTCGGGACCGGGGAGCTGTTTTTT.

The J gene is TRBJ1-1, the V gene TRBV5-1; 7 positions match TRBD1. Germline values: CDR1 SGHRS, CDR2 YFSETQ. The CDR3 extends over 15 amino acids. Trimming at V came to 4 bases and at J to 3 bases, leaving 9 bases not matched to a gene. The CDR3 nucleotides read TGCGCCAGCAGCCAAGACAGGGTTTCGTACACTGAAGCTTTCTTT. Translated, it gives CASSQDRVSYTEAFF. Combining the CDR3 with reference TRBV5-1 and TRBJ1-1 gives the whole variable domain KAGVTQTPRYLIKTRGQQVTLSCSPISGHRSVSWYQQTPGQGLQFLFEYFSETQRNKGNFPGRFSGRQFSNSRSEMNVSTLELGDSALYLCASSQDRVSYTEAFFGQGTRLTVV.

In DNA form, the CDR3 reads TGTGCCAGCTCACCCCTGGATAGTGGGGGGAGCACAGATACGCAGTATTTT. It specifies CASSPLDSGGSTDTQYF. The genes are TRBV18 and TRBJ2-3, with a tentative D call TRBD2 (6 bases). This CDR3 has 17 residues. The V and J ends lost 3 bases and 0 bases respectively, with 16 bases between them. From germline, CDR1 is KGHSH and CDR2 LQKENI. The variable domain in full, with the rest retrieved from reference TRBV18 and TRBJ2-3, is NAGVMQNPRHLVRRRGQEARLRCSPMKGHSHVYWYRQLPEEGLKFMVYLQKENIIDESGMPKERFSAEFPKEGPSILRIQQVVRGDSAAYFCASSPLDSGGSTDTQYFGPGTRLTVL.